The 10 T cell receptor beta chains in this list originate from one sample, sequenced in a study of cytotoxic CD8 clonotypes in ibrutinib-treated CLL. Sequenced by immunoSEQ multiplex PCR; TCRdb stores in-frame clones only, minus some. The repertoire holds fewer than 400,000 clones, roughly two thirds seen once, with 5% to 6.5% in the top ten. The specimen was PBMCs, collected after 36 months of ibrutinib treatment. Every receptor here comes from a human donor with chronic lymphocytic leukemia.

This clone appeared a single time. The rearrangement uses TRBV23-1 and TRBJ2-7; D is possibly TRBD1 or TRBD2 (5 bases each). TRBV23-1 is reported as an ORF; its role is uncertain. Trimming took off 0 bases at V and 3 bases at J, with 6 bases between the two ends. The CDR3 covers 13 residues. CDR3 region: CASSQSGRYEQYF. In DNA form, the CDR3 reads TGCGCCAGCAGTCAATCGGGACGCTACGAGCAGTACTTC.

This chain uses TRBV5-5 with TRBJ2-1, with TRBD2 identical over 10 bases. Germline CDR1 SGHKS, CDR2 YYEKEE (reference sequence). The CDR3 covers 16 residues. V shed 0 bases and J 3 bases; nucleotides not matched to a gene: 3. The CDR3 coding sequence is TGTGCCAGCAGCTTGGAGGGACTAGCGATCTACAATGAGCAGTTCTTC. Its protein is CASSLEGLAIYNEQFF.

The table lists this clone with a few counts. The CDR3 sequence: CASSILPGQGFNEQYF. The CDR3 nucleotides read TGTGCCAGTAGTATCCTCCCGGGACAGGGTTTCAACGAGCAGTACTTC. The chain is built from TRBV19 and TRBJ2-7; 9 nucleotides line up with TRBD1. Germline assignment: CDR1 LNHDA and CDR2 SQIVND (reference sequence). The V gene end was trimmed by 3 bases and the J gene end by 5 bases; junction bases not matched to a gene: 11. The CDR3 has 16 residues.

The chain combines TRBV6-4 with TRBJ1-4; 8 bases line up with TRBD1. In germline, CDR1 is MRHNA, CDR2 SNTAGT. CDR3 length: 18 amino acids. V shed 0 bases, J shed 7 bases, and the junction held 13 bases outside the gene matches. Written as DNA, the CDR3 is TGTGCCAGCAGTGACTCTAGACAGGGGATCCCTCGGAGTGAAAAACTGTTTTTT. It translates to CASSDSRQGIPRSEKLFF.

The chain combines TRBV18 with TRBJ1-1, with 8 positions matching TRBD1. In germline, CDR1 is KGHSH, CDR2 LQKENI. The trim removed 5 bases at V and 5 bases at J, leaving 4 bases unmatched. This CDR3 spans 13 amino acids. CDR3 in DNA: TGTGCCAGCTCAGACCGGGACAGGACTGAAGCTTTCTTT. Translation: CASSDRDRTEAFF.

The chain recombines TRBV6-6 with TRBJ1-2; 7 nucleotides align to TRBD1. J was trimmed by 7 bases and V by 6 bases; bases with no gene match: 8. CDR3 size: 13 residues. In germline, CDR1 is MNHNY, CDR2 SVGAGI (reference sequence). The CDR3 region is CASREDREGGYTF. The CDR3 region has the DNA TGTGCCAGCAGGGAAGACAGGGAGGGTGGCTACACCTTC.

This chain uses TRBV19 with TRBJ1-1; 7 positions agree with TRBD1. Trimming removed 3 bases from V and 5 bases from J; junction bases left unmatched: 6. The CDR3 sequence is 14 residues long. Germline V gives CDR1 LNHDA, CDR2 SQIVND (reference sequence). This CDR3 reads CASSIRGRGTEAFF. CDR3 sequence (DNA): TGTGCCAGTAGTATTAGGGGGCGCGGGACTGAAGCTTTCTTT.

The V and J genes are TRBV2 and TRBJ2-7, with TRBD1 matching over 7 bases. Germline loops: CDR1 SNHLY, CDR2 FYNNEI. The CDR3 runs 13 residues. The ends lost 4 bases at V and 11 bases at J; junction bases unmatched: 11. CDR3 loop: CASSVGTEVRKYF. CDR3 sequence (DNA): TGTGCCAGCAGTGTTGGGACAGAGGTTCGAAAGTACTTC.

The V and J genes are TRBV28 and TRBJ1-2, with no clear D. The V gene lost 7 bases and the J gene lost 2 bases, with 11 bases spanning the gap. Germline V gene data show CDR1 as MDHEN and CDR2 as SYDVKM. This CDR3 spans 13 amino acids. The CDR3 bases are TGTGCCAGCACCCAAGACGGAAACTATGGCTACACCTTC. Protein product: CASTQDGNYGYTF.

The rearrangement joins TRBV4-2 to TRBJ2-3; D remains ambiguous. This CDR3 is built from 15 residues. Germline loops: CDR1 LGHNA, CDR2 YNFKEQ. V was trimmed by 4 bases and J by 0 bases, leaving 11 bases between them. The CDR3 region is CASSPFALSTDTQYF. CDR3 nucleotides: TGTGCCAGCAGCCCATTCGCCCTCAGCACAGATACGCAGTATTTT.